Below, 22 T cell receptor beta chains from the same sample are listed, as sequenced in a study of OX40 agonist ivuxolimab in advanced cancers. Measured with immunoSEQ multiplex PCR; TCRdb has only the in-frame clones, and not every one. Of tens of thousands of clones listed, roughly 78% are singletons. Sequenced here: CD4+ or CD8+ T cells sorted from blood, sampled in a trial of the OX40 agonist ivuxolimab. The source of these receptors is an adult with an advanced solid tumor such as melanoma, head and neck, liver or kidney cancer.

This clone is a singleton in its sample. The chain uses TRBV6-6 and TRBJ1-5; unclear D gene. Trimming took off 1 base at V and 6 bases at J, with 4 bases between the two ends. This CDR3 spans 12 amino acids. Germline V gene sequence: CDR1 MNHNY, CDR2 SVGAGI (reference sequence). CDR3 residues: CASSYFSQPQHF. Written as DNA, the CDR3 is TGTGCCAGCAGTTACTTCTCTCAGCCCCAGCATTTT.

The rearrangement joins TRBV5-6 to TRBJ1-6; TRBD1 aligns across 8 bases. J gave up 10 bases and V 3 bases, and 9 bases lay outside the gene matches. The germline CDR1 and CDR2 sequences are SGHDT and YYEEEE. The CDR3 length is 15 residues. CDR3 in DNA: TGTGCCAGCAGCTCCTCCTTGACAGGGGCCTCACCCCTCCACTTT. Its protein is CASSSSLTGASPLHF.

The chain couples TRBV7-2 to TRBJ2-1, with D possibly being TRBD2 (6 bases). Germline assignment: CDR1 SGHTA and CDR2 FQGNSA. The CDR3 totals 16 residues. The ends were cut back, 1 base at V and 4 bases at J, with 14 bases in the middle. The CDR3 nucleotides are TGTGCCAGCAGCTTAGGGGGGACTGGACGTTACAATGAGCAGTTCTTC. Amino acid sequence: CASSLGGTGRYNEQFF.

Notes on this clone: The identical CDR3 is also encoded by other nucleotide sequences in the sample. The chain joins TRBV5-6 to TRBJ2-7, with no clear D. This CDR3 region has 12 residues. Germline CDR1 is SGHDT and CDR2 is YYEEEE. V gave up 2 bases and J gave up 7 bases, with 10 bases separating them. DNA of the CDR3: TGTGCCAGCAGCTTTGGCCGGTGGGAGCAGTACTTC. It codes for CASSFGRWEQYF.

CDR3 sequence (DNA): TGTGCCAGTAGCCTTCCCCACACTGAAGCTTTCTTT. It specifies CASSLPHTEAFF. This sequence joins TRBV19 and TRBJ1-1; D is ambiguous. This CDR3 spans 12 amino acids. Per the germline V gene, CDR1 is LNHDA and CDR2 is SQIVND (reference sequence). V dropped 6 bases and J dropped 3 bases, with 8 bases sitting between them.

The chain has TRBV27 and TRBJ2-1; no reliable D call. The CDR3 contains 14 residues. Germline loops: CDR1 MNHEY, CDR2 SMNVEV (reference sequence). V shed 6 bases and J shed 1 base, with 10 bases lying between them. CDR3 amino acids: CASRGTASYNEQFF. The CDR3 DNA reads TGTGCCAGCAGGGGAACCGCTTCCTACAATGAGCAGTTCTTC.

About this clone: This sample includes further DNA sequences coding for the same CDR3. The rearrangement uses TRBV5-5 and TRBJ1-5; maybe TRBD1 (6 bases). Germline V lookup: CDR1 SGHKS, CDR2 YYEKEE (reference sequence). The V end was cut by 0 bases, the J end by 2 bases, with 6 bases between. There are 14 residues in the CDR3. CDR3 protein: CASSLAGGNQPQHF. CDR3 nucleotides: TGTGCCAGCAGCTTGGCAGGGGGCAATCAGCCCCAGCATTTT.

V usage is TRBV11-2 and J usage is TRBJ2-3; 8 bases match TRBD2. With V trimmed by 6 bases and J by 2 bases, 4 bases remained unmatched. The length of the CDR3 is 14 residues. Germline CDR1 reads SGHAT; CDR2 reads FQNNGV. CDR3 sequence: CASRSGSSTDTQYF. The CDR3 DNA sequence: TGTGCCAGCAGGAGCGGGAGCTCCACAGATACGCAGTATTTT. The complete variable domain, with remaining parts taken from reference TRBV11-2 and TRBJ2-3, reads EAGVAQSPRYKIIEKRQSVAFWCNPISGHATLYWYQQILGQGPKLLIQFQNNGVVDDSQLPKDRFSAERLKGVDSTLKIQPAKLEDSAVYLCASRSGSSTDTQYFGPGTRLTVL.

This clone was observed a handful of times. The J gene is TRBJ2-2, the V gene TRBV7-9; possibly TRBD1 or TRBD2 for D (5 bases each). The germline gives CDR1 SEHNR, CDR2 FQNEAQ (reference sequence). Deletions cut 2 bases from V and 5 bases from J, with 12 bases between. There are 15 residues in the CDR3. In nucleotides, the CDR3 is TGTGCCAGCAGCTTAACTTATGGGGGAACCGGGGAGCTGTTTTTT. This encodes CASSLTYGGTGELFF.

This clone was recorded only once. The rearrangement joins TRBV28 to TRBJ1-5, with 11 positions matching TRBD1. The CDR3 spans 17 residues. V was pared by 5 bases and J by 0 bases, with 6 bases of the junction left unmatched. Germline CDR1 and CDR2: MDHEN and SYDVKM. The DNA for the CDR3 is TGTGCCAGCAGTCCCGGACAGGGGGCGTATAGCAATCAGCCCCAGCATTTT. Protein product: CASSPGQGAYSNQPQHF.

The V and J genes are TRBV15 and TRBJ1-1; D uncertain. The ends were cut back, 6 bases at V and 2 bases at J, with 7 bases in the middle. Looked up from germline, CDR1 is LNHNV and CDR2 is YYDKDF (reference sequence). The CDR3 totals 12 residues. This CDR3 is CATSTINTEAFF. The CDR3 DNA reads TGTGCCACCAGTACGATCAACACTGAAGCTTTCTTT. The full variable domain, completed using reference TRBV15 and TRBJ1-1, is DAMVIQNPRYQVTQFGKPVTLSCSQTLNHNVMYWYQQKSSQAPKLLFHYYDKDFNNEADTPDNFQSRRPNTSFCFLDIRSPGLGDTAMYLCATSTINTEAFFGQGTRLTVV.

The chain links TRBV7-2 to TRBJ1-2; TRBD1 matches 7 bases. With V trimmed by 6 bases and J by 8 bases, 6 bases remained unmatched. The V gene's germline CDR1 is SGHTA and CDR2 FQGNSA. This CDR3 spans 12 amino acids. CDR3 in DNA: TGTGCCAGCAGTTTGACAGGGCGGGGCTACACCTTC. This gives the protein CASSLTGRGYTF.

The CDR3 spells CASSIQVIQYNEQFF. The CDR3, as DNA: TGTGCCAGCAGCATACAGGTTATCCAGTACAATGAGCAGTTCTTC. This rearrangement joins TRBV7-8 to TRBJ2-1; TRBD1 is a possible D gene (5 bases). Germline V gene data show CDR1 as SGHVS and CDR2 as FQNEAQ. This CDR3 region has 15 residues. Trimming shortened V by 5 bases and J by 4 bases, and 15 bases separated the two germline ends.

The chain carries TRBV7-2 and TRBJ2-5; no reliable D call. The CDR3 runs 11 residues. Germline CDR1 and CDR2: SGHTA and FQGNSA. Trimming took off 5 bases at V and 5 bases at J, with 6 bases between the two ends. Written as DNA, the CDR3 is TGTGCCAGCAGCCCTAGTGAGACCCAGTACTTC. Amino acids: CASSPSETQYF.

The chain has TRBV7-2 and TRBJ2-3; 11 bases are shared with TRBD2. CDR1 is SGHTA and CDR2 is FQGNSA in the germline V gene. The CDR3 extends over 17 amino acids. V trimming: 5 bases; J trimming: 1 base; junction bases outside the gene matches: 8. In nucleotides, the CDR3 is TGTGCCAGCAGCCCGGGGACTAGCGGAGCTCGCACAGATACGCAGTATTTT. It codes for CASSPGTSGARTDTQYF.

A few counts support this clone. The chain recombines TRBV2 with TRBJ1-1; D not certain. Germline-derived CDR1 and CDR2 are SNHLY and FYNNEI. This CDR3 contains 14 residues. The V gene lost 6 bases and the J gene lost 4 bases, with 15 bases spanning the gap. The CDR3 reads CASRGGWVSTEAFF. The CDR3 region has the DNA TGTGCCAGCAGGGGTGGATGGGTTAGCACTGAAGCTTTCTTT. Complete variable domain (other parts from reference TRBV2 and TRBJ1-1): EPEVTQTPSHQVTQMGQEVILRCVPISNHLYFYWYRQILGQKVEFLVSFYNNEISEKSEIFDDQFSVERPDGSNFTLKIRSTKLEDSAMYFCASRGGWVSTEAFFGQGTRLTVV.

The gene calls are TRBV5-1 and TRBJ1-4; tentative D call: TRBD1 (5 bases). The CDR3 runs to 14 residues. The germline V gene has CDR1 SGHRS and CDR2 YFSETQ. Trimming shortened V by 3 bases and J by 5 bases, and 11 bases separated the two germline ends. Here the CDR3 reads CASSSRDQNEKLFF. The DNA of the CDR3 is TGCGCCAGCAGCTCCCGGGACCAAAATGAAAAACTGTTTTTT.

This rearrangement joins TRBV6-5 to TRBJ2-7, with D possibly TRBD1 on 5 matching bases. The CDR3 totals 15 residues. The ends were cut back, 3 bases at V and 5 bases at J, with 17 bases in the middle. Germline CDR1 and CDR2: MNHEY and SVGAGI. This chain's CDR3 is CASSYSLGAANEQYF. In DNA, the CDR3 is TGTGCCAGCAGTTATAGTTTAGGGGCCGCCAACGAGCAGTACTTC.

The chain links TRBV29-1 to TRBJ2-3, with 10 positions matching TRBD1. V shed 8 bases, J shed 7 bases, and the junction held 12 bases outside the gene matches. The germline CDR1 and CDR2 sequences are SQVTM and ANQGSEA. This CDR3 contains 14 residues. CDR3: CSTGAGTGAYTQYF. CDR3 nucleotides: TGCAGCACTGGAGCCGGGACAGGGGCGTATACGCAGTATTTT.

The chain recombines TRBV2 with TRBJ1-5; 8 nucleotides align to TRBD1. Per the germline V gene, CDR1 is SNHLY and CDR2 is FYNNEI. J was trimmed by 4 bases and V by 3 bases; bases with no gene match: 5. The CDR3 contains 15 residues. CDR3 DNA sequence: TGTGCCAGCAGTGACCTTACAGGGGGAAATCAGCCCCAGCATTTT. Its protein product is CASSDLTGGNQPQHF.

The chain uses TRBV6-1 and TRBJ2-7; the D gene is possibly TRBD1 (6 bases). Germline V gene data show CDR1 as MNHNS and CDR2 as SASEGT. The CDR3 has 15 residues. V lost 7 bases and J lost 3, with 19 bases in between. As DNA, the CDR3 is TGTGCCAGCATTCAAATGGGGGCTAGCAGCTACGAGCAGTACTTC. Translation: CASIQMGASSYEQYF.

The chain combines TRBV2 with TRBJ2-7; no firm D call. V lost 4 bases and J 4 bases, leaving 5 bases between the germline ends. There are 11 residues in the CDR3. Germline values: CDR1 SNHLY, CDR2 FYNNEI. Here the CDR3 reads CASSVGYEQYF. The CDR3 coding sequence is TGTGCCAGCAGTGTAGGATACGAGCAGTACTTC.